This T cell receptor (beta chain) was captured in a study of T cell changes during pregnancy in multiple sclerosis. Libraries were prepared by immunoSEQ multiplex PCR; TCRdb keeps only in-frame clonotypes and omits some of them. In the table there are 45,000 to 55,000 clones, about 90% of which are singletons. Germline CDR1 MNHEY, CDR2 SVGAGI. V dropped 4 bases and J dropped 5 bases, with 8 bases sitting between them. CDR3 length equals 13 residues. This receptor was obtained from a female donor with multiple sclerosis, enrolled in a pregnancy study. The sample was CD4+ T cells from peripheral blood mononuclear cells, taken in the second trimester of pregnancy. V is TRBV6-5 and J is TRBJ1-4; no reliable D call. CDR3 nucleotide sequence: TGTGCCAGCAGTTTTTCCTTCAATGAAAAACTGTTTTTT. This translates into CASSFSFNEKLFF.